This T cell receptor beta chain is drawn from a study of Ad26.COV2.S vaccination and SARS-CoV-2 variants (dated by TCRdb to the early 2020s). About the full investigation: Vaccine-arm donors came from COV1001, a multicentre, randomized, double-blind, placebo-controlled phase I-IIa trial of Ad26.COV2.S in healthy adults. TCRbeta repertoire sequencing served as the tool for gauging how specific and how broad the SARS-CoV-2-reactive T cell receptors were following Ad26.COV2.S vaccination. The TCR-sequenced set comprised around 30 samples: approximately 19 Ad26.COV2.S vaccine recipients, 5 placebo recipients and 8 SARS-CoV-2 convalescent individuals. Ad26.COV2.S was administered intramuscularly at 5 x 10^10 or 1 x 10^11 viral particles, either as a single shot or as two shots given 56 days apart. Investigators did not know the trial group allocation while performing experiments and assessing outcomes. Trial participants were randomized into five groups of five, in which low-dose or high-dose Ad26.COV2.S was given once or twice, or placebo was given on both occasions.

Summary of the overall study and its limitations: Ad26.COV2.S recipients had higher spike-specific TCR breadth than placebo recipients (P = 0.0014). Comparing responses between vaccine doses or regimens was not something the study was powered to do. Vaccine and placebo recipients had comparable non-spike TCR breadth, which fits with the vaccine containing only spike. After vaccination, spike-specific CD8+ and CD4+ T cell responses were reported to show substantial breadth. It was noted by the authors that total T cell responses may have been underestimated by the TCR breadth and depth analyses.

The germline V gene provides CDR1 LGHNA and CDR2 YSLEER. Counted from cysteine to phenylalanine, this CDR3 has 16 amino acids. Of the read, only the CDR3 DNA is kept; its 48 bases are in frame from base 1. Relative to germline, V is missing 2 bases and J is missing 5 bases, with 7 bases of the junction outside any gene match. The treatment or condition label corresponds to: about 20 received Ad26.COV2.S at low or high dose, single or two shots; about 5 received placebo; per-sample allocation not given. For vaccine and placebo recipients, repertoires were sequenced using samples collected on day 63 after the first injection. Cohort 1b enrolled 25 or so adults aged 18-55 years at a single site in Boston, USA, between 29 July and 7 August 2020. Ad26.COV2.S consisted of a replication-incompetent adenovirus type 26 vector by which a prefusion-stabilized SARS-CoV-2 spike protein from the original Wuhan strain was expressed.

Comments on this clone: The antigen it binds to is not known. Base-call qualities are not available, and no considerably larger clone is one nucleotide away.

TCRbeta CDR3 regions were sequenced with the immunoSEQ Assay. After extraction, genomic DNA underwent amplification by bias-controlled multiplex PCR, followed by high-throughput sequencing. Processing in the source paper ran as follows. To quantify the absolute abundance of every unique TCRbeta CDR3 region, sequences were collapsed and filtered. Usable DNA was measured by amplifying reference genes present in all nucleated cells, and TCRbeta template counts were normalized to that usable DNA to estimate T cell fraction. Repertoire TCRs were annotated as SARS-CoV-2-specific when V gene, CDR3 amino acid sequence and J gene were exactly matched to a known reactive TCR set. The reference SARS-CoV-2 TCR set was derived from MIRA and filtered for enrichment in COVID-19-positive ImmuneCODE repertoires, a step that removed public or cross-reactive TCRs. Based on the MIRA antigens, annotated TCRs were further analysed at the level of specific ORF or position within ORF. Depth was the summed frequency of annotated unique rearrangements, while breadth was defined as annotated unique rearrangements over total unique productive rearrangements. Two-sided Wilcoxon rank-sum tests were used to compare TCR breadth between groups. Imported from immuneACCESS, the table was reduced by TCRdb to in-frame sequences with V and J called. These copies leave out some clones; in studies compared against another copy, an unresolved V gene accounts for under half, and the cause of the remainder is not known. The DNA gave D and trimming, while V, J and clone size come from that table. Counted in this sample were 410,000 or so clones; about 93% of them appeared once. Of the sample, 10% to 15% falls within the top ten clones.

The sequenced sample was peripheral blood, obtained in a trial of Ad26.COV2.S vaccine versus placebo. Recombination linked TRBV4-3 to TRBJ2-1; 9 bases in the junction line up with TRBD2. The TCR comes from a person aged 18-65 years who received the Ad26.COV2.S COVID-19 vaccine or a placebo. The DNA sequence reads TGCGCCAGCAGCCAAACCCGGACTAGCGTAAACAATGAGCAGTTCTTC. The translation is CASSQTRTSVNNEQFF.